One and the same sample provided the 24 T cell receptor beta chains below, sequenced in a study of shared clonotypes between healthy human individuals. Sequencing used immunoSEQ multiplex PCR; TCRdb keeps in-frame clones, though not all of them. The sample yields about 2.3 million clones, 85% to 95% seen once. Sequences were obtained from naive CD4+ T cells from PBMCs. Noted subset: CD45RA+ positively selected. The receptors were sampled from a man younger than 35 in good health. Some clones in this sample may be carry-over from other donors' samples.

As to this clone: The sample holds other DNA sequences that translate to the same CDR3. This chain connects TRBV5-1 to TRBJ2-1; 7 bases are shared with TRBD2. The CDR3 sequence is 15 residues long. Germline CDR1 and CDR2: SGHRS and YFSETQ. J was trimmed by 3 bases and V by 0 bases; bases with no gene match: 3. Here the CDR3 reads CASSLAASGYNEQFF. In DNA form, the CDR3 reads TGCGCCAGCAGCTTGGCTGCTAGCGGCTACAATGAGCAGTTCTTC.

Details on this clone: The same CDR3 arises from other DNA sequences in this sample as well. The rearrangement joins TRBV5-4 to TRBJ2-4, with D perhaps TRBD1 or TRBD2 (6 bases each). Germline assignment: CDR1 SGHNT and CDR2 YYREEE (reference sequence). Trimming took off 0 bases at V and 1 base at J, with 8 bases between the two ends. The CDR3 spans 15 residues. The CDR3: CASSLGGAAKNIQYF. The CDR3 DNA follows: TGTGCCAGCAGCTTGGGGGGGGCTGCCAAAAACATTCAGTACTTC.

The rearrangement uses TRBV10-3 and TRBJ1-1, with TRBD1 identical over 9 bases. The CDR3 loop spans 14 amino acids. V shed 7 bases, J shed 1 base, and the junction held 4 bases outside the gene matches. Looked up from germline, CDR1 is ENHRY and CDR2 is SYGVKD. The CDR3 loop reads CAITRTGENTEAFF. The DNA of the CDR3 is TGTGCCATCACCCGGACAGGGGAGAACACTGAAGCTTTCTTT.

J is TRBJ2-7 and V is TRBV7-2, with 7 bases identical to TRBD2. Trimming removed 1 base from V and 7 bases from J; junction bases left unmatched: 7. Germline-derived CDR1 and CDR2 are SGHTA and FQGNSA. The CDR3 extends over 14 amino acids. The CDR3 region has the DNA TGTGCCAGCAGCTTAGTTACCCACGGGGGGGAGCAGTACTTC. This translates into CASSLVTHGGEQYF.

This clone was detected only once. This rearrangement joins TRBV7-6 to TRBJ2-2, with 7 positions matching TRBD1. This CDR3 comprises 16 residues. The V gene's germline CDR1 is SGHVS and CDR2 FNYEAQ. The trim removed 1 base at V and 1 base at J, leaving 3 bases unmatched. CDR3 region: CASSLGAGGNTGELFF. The CDR3 DNA reads TGTGCCAGCAGCTTAGGGGCAGGGGGGAACACCGGGGAGCTGTTTTTT.

This clone was observed a single time. This chain uses TRBV14 with TRBJ2-7; no clear D gene. Per the germline V gene, CDR1 is SGHDN and CDR2 is FVKESK. Trimming took 0 bases from V and 10 from J, leaving 13 bases between them. This CDR3 comprises 13 residues. The CDR3 sequence: CASSQDPASRQYF. The CDR3 nucleotides are TGTGCCAGCAGCCAAGATCCGGCGTCCAGACAGTACTTC.

The V call is TRBV5-1, the J call TRBJ2-3, with D tentatively TRBD2 (6 bases). This CDR3 contains 13 residues. The germline V and J ends were trimmed by 7 bases and 4 bases, with 13 bases remaining between them. In germline, CDR1 is SGHRS, CDR2 YFSETQ. In DNA form, the CDR3 reads TGCGCCAGCCGGAGGGAGTTGGCAGATACGCAGTATTTT. Protein: CASRRELADTQYF.

The V call is TRBV30, the J call TRBJ1-3; no reliable D call. V lost 7 bases and J lost 2, with 15 bases in between. Germline CDR1 is GTSNPN and CDR2 is SVGIG (reference sequence). CDR3 length: 14 residues. The CDR3 is CASRTQPTGNTIYF. CDR3 bases: TGTGCCTCCCGGACCCAGCCCACTGGAAACACCATATATTTT.

The genes are TRBV5-4 and TRBJ2-7; TRBD1 aligns across 9 bases. The CDR3 is 16 amino acids. Germline-derived CDR1 and CDR2 are SGHNT and YYREEE (reference sequence). The V segment lost 0 bases and the J segment 3 bases; nucleotides outside the gene matches: 7. As DNA, the CDR3 is TGTGCCAGCAGCTTGGGATTGGGACAGGGTCTCTACGAGCAGTACTTC. As protein: CASSLGLGQGLYEQYF.

The chain recombines TRBV7-9 with TRBJ1-3; D is possibly TRBD1 (6 bases). The ends were cut back, 2 bases at V and 0 bases at J, with 14 bases in the middle. Germline assignment: CDR1 SEHNR and CDR2 FQNEAQ (reference sequence). The CDR3 runs 17 residues. The CDR3 region is CASSLRGGPSSGNTIYF. CDR3 in DNA: TGTGCCAGCAGCTTAAGGGGGGGCCCATCCTCTGGAAACACCATATATTTT.

The rearrangement links TRBV5-5 to TRBJ1-1, with unresolved D. In germline, CDR1 is SGHKS, CDR2 YYEKEE (reference sequence). CDR3 length equals 15 residues. Trimming removed 1 base at V and 0 bases at J, with 10 bases between. DNA for the CDR3: TGTGCCAGCAGCTTGTTACCGGTAATGAACACTGAAGCTTTCTTT. This translates into CASSLLPVMNTEAFF.

Regarding this clone: Other DNA sequences from this sample encode an identical CDR3 as well. V and J are TRBV9 and TRBJ2-5; 11 bases agree with TRBD2. V dropped 2 bases and J dropped 4; count of bases not matched to a gene: 1. CDR1 is SGDLS and CDR2 is YYNGEE in the germline V gene. CDR3 size: 14 residues. CDR3 sequence (DNA): TGTGCCAGCAGCGTGCTAGCGGGAGGAGAGACCCAGTACTTC. Its translation: CASSVLAGGETQYF.

This clone was found once. V and J are TRBV28 and TRBJ2-5, with D perhaps TRBD2 (6 bases). Germline V gives CDR1 MDHEN, CDR2 SYDVKM. This CDR3 region has 16 residues. Trimming left V 6 bases short and J 7 bases short, with 24 bases between. The CDR3 DNA sequence: TGTGCCAGCAGACCCTCGGGGGACGGCCTAAGGATGACCCAGTACTTC. It translates to CASRPSGDGLRMTQYF. The full variable domain, rest sourced from reference TRBV28 and TRBJ2-5, is DVKVTQSSRYLVKRTGEKVFLECVQDMDHENMFWYRQDPGLGLRLIYFSYDVKMKEKGDIPEGYSVSREKKERFSLILESASTNQTSMYLCASRPSGDGLRMTQYFGPGTRLLVL.

The chain recombines TRBV1 with TRBJ1-6; the table's D call of TRBD1 was not tested on the DNA. TRBV1 is described as a pseudogene. The CDR3 extends over 12 amino acids. The CDR3 reads CTSPGFDSPLHF. CDR3 nucleotide sequence: TGCACCAGCCCAGGGTTTGATTCACCCCTCCACTTT.

This chain uses TRBV28 with TRBJ1-5; no clear D. Trimming removed 6 bases at V and 0 bases at J, with 15 bases between. Germline-derived CDR1 and CDR2 are MDHEN and SYDVKM. This CDR3 is built from 16 residues. In DNA form, the CDR3 reads TGTGCCAGCAGAAATCGTCAGAGATTTAGCAATCAGCCCCAGCATTTT. Amino acid sequence: CASRNRQRFSNQPQHF.

The gene calls are TRBV23-1 and TRBJ2-7; 7 bases match TRBD1. TRBV23-1 is an open reading frame whose function is uncertain. Trimming at V came to 4 bases and at J to 3 bases, leaving 9 bases not matched to a gene. CDR3 length: 15 amino acids. The CDR3 DNA is TGCGCCAGCAGTCCCACACCGGGACAGCTCTACGAGCAGTACTTC. As protein: CASSPTPGQLYEQYF.

This chain connects TRBV5-1 to TRBJ1-1; unclear D gene. The germline V gene encodes CDR1 SGHRS and CDR2 YFSETQ. The CDR3 loop spans 15 amino acids. The germline V and J ends were trimmed by 3 bases and 1 base, with 13 bases remaining between them. Here the CDR3 reads CASSYEPAGNTEAFF. In DNA form, the CDR3 reads TGCGCCAGCAGCTATGAGCCTGCTGGGAACACTGAAGCTTTCTTT.

The chain combines TRBV19 with TRBJ1-1, with D unresolved. V dropped 3 bases and J dropped 7 bases, with 12 bases sitting between them. Germline V gene data show CDR1 as LNHDA and CDR2 as SQIVND (reference sequence). The CDR3 totals 13 residues. The CDR3 nucleotides are TGTGCCAGTAGTATGGGAGGACTGATTGAAGCTTTCTTT. Translation gives CASSMGGLIEAFF.

Of note for this clone: This sample also contains other DNA sequences that code for the same CDR3. The J gene is TRBJ1-5, the V gene TRBV9; D gene ambiguous. This CDR3 region has 14 residues. Trimming removed 0 bases from V and 2 bases from J, with 6 bases in between. In germline, CDR1 is SGDLS, CDR2 YYNGEE. CDR3 sequence (DNA): TGTGCCAGCAGCGTAGATGGTGGCAATCAGCCCCAGCATTTT. Encoded protein: CASSVDGGNQPQHF.

CDR3 residues: CASSVRTGFSGNTIYF. CDR3 DNA: TGTGCCAGCAGCGTGCGGACAGGGTTCTCTGGAAACACCATATATTTT. This rearrangement joins TRBV9 to TRBJ1-3; TRBD1 matches 8 bases. V gave up 2 bases and J gave up 0 bases; unmatched junction bases: 4. This CDR3 region has 16 residues. Germline V lookup: CDR1 SGDLS, CDR2 YYNGEE. The full variable domain, in which reference TRBV9 and TRBJ1-3 provide the parts outside the CDR3, is DSGVTQTPKHLITATGQRVTLRCSPRSGDLSVYWYQQSLDQGLQFLIQYYNGEERAKGNILERFSAQQFPDLHSELNLSSLELGDSALYFCASSVRTGFSGNTIYFGEGSWLTVV.

Comments on this clone: This sequence may be a read error, since a much larger clone differs from it by one base. Other DNA sequences in this sample translate to the same CDR3. V is TRBV5-1 and J is TRBJ2-5, with TRBD1 matching 10 bases. Looked up from germline, CDR1 is SGHRS and CDR2 is YFSETQ. Germline trimming cut 0 bases from V and 3 bases from J; bases unmatched to any gene: 2. The CDR3 is 15 amino acids. CDR3 amino acids: CASSLAGTGEETQYF. The CDR3 nucleotides are TGCGCCAGCAGCTTGGCTGGGACAGGGGAAGAGACCCAGTACTTC.

The chain recombines TRBV28 with TRBJ1-5; D may be TRBD1 (5 bases). The CDR3 has 15 residues. Germline V gene lookup returns CDR1 MDHEN and CDR2 SYDVKM. V lost 2 bases, J lost 4 bases, and 12 bases lay in between. This CDR3 is CASSLGALGNQPQHF. The CDR3 DNA follows: TGTGCCAGCAGTTTAGGGGCCCTAGGGAATCAGCCCCAGCATTTT.

V usage is TRBV27 and J usage is TRBJ2-7, with 8 positions matching TRBD2. Germline CDR1 is MNHEY and CDR2 is SMNVEV (reference sequence). The CDR3 spans 14 residues. Trimming cost V 5 bases and J 6 bases; bases outside gene matches: 9. This chain's CDR3 is CASSGGLARLEQYF. In DNA, the CDR3 is TGTGCCAGCAGTGGTGGACTAGCCCGTCTCGAGCAGTACTTC.

The chain carries TRBV10-3 and TRBJ2-2; TRBD2 is a possible D gene (6 bases). The V end lost 2 bases, the J end lost 1 base, and 8 bases lay between the germline ends. The CDR3 sequence is 15 residues long. Germline V CDR1 and CDR2: ENHRY, SYGVKD. The CDR3 is CAISERRENTGELFF. As DNA, the CDR3 is TGTGCCATCAGTGAGAGGCGGGAGAACACCGGGGAGCTGTTTTTT.